The rows below give T cell receptor beta chains drawn from one sample of a study of blood T cell repertoires in COVID-19. TCRdb keeps only in-frame clones here, not all; method: immunoSEQ multiplex PCR. The data hold roughly 130,000 clones, with about four fifths observed a single time. The sequencing input was peripheral blood. The receptors stem from an elderly woman with acute or convalescent COVID-19. Each CDR3 is given with its conserved first and last residue. D genes are given only for firm matches. Clone size, where shown, is once, few, many, or a class for clones that have expanded.

>TRBJ1-1|NA|TRBD1|TRBV3-1/TRBV3-2
TGTGCCAGCAGCCCCATCGGACAGGGGAACACTGAAGCTTTCTTT
CASSPIGQGNTEAFF
>TRBJ1-2|NA|TRBD1|TRBV12-5
TGTGCTAGTGGTTTGATGTCCAATTTCCAGGACAGGGGCGCTTCTGGCTACACCTTC
CASGLMSNFQDRGASGYTF
>TRBJ1-6|NA|TRBD1|TRBV24-1
TGTGCCACCAGTGATTTGCGACAGGGGGCTGATTCACCCCTCCACTTT
CATSDLRQGADSPLHF
>TRBJ1-5|once|NA|TRBV6-2/TRBV6-3
TGTGCCAGCACCCCCGTGGCGGGACAGCCCCAGCATTTT
CASTPVAGQPQHF
>TRBJ1-6|NA|NA|TRBV12-3/TRBV12-4
TGTGCCAGCAGTTCTGGGGCATTGCCCCTCCACTTT
CASSSGALPLHF
>TRBJ2-7|once|TRBD2|TRBV6-5
TGTGCCAGCAGAGGACTAGCGGGGGGGGCCTACGAGCAGTACTTC
CASRGLAGGAYEQYF
>TRBJ2-3|NA|TRBD2|TRBV20-1
TGCAGTGCTAGTAGGGCGGGCCTAGCGGACCTCACAGATACGCAGTATTTT
CSASRAGLADLTDTQYF
>TRBJ1-2|NA|NA|TRBV6-5
TGTGCCAGCTTCACCCTCCGCGGGGGCTACACCTTC
CASFTLRGGYTF
>TRBJ2-5|NA|TRBD1|TRBV7-2
TGTGCCAGCAGCTTAGCCCAGGGAAGGGGGCGAGAGGCCCAGTACTTC
CASSLAQGRGREAQYF
>TRBJ1-1|NA|NA|TRBV5-1
TGCGCCAGCCACGGGGGGCGTACGATGAACACTGAAGCTTTCTTT
CASHGGRTMNTEAFF
>TRBJ2-7|once|NA|TRBV27
TGTGCCAGCAGCCGGACAGTATTGAGCTCCTACGAGCAGTACTTC
CASSRTVLSSYEQYF
>TRBJ1-4|few|NA|TRBV30
TGTGCCTGGAGAAGAAGCGTTAATGAAAAACTGTTTTTT
CAWRRSVNEKLFF
>TRBJ2-7|NA|NA|TRBV13
TGTGCCAGCAGCTTAAACAGAGCCTACGAGCAGTACTTC
CASSLNRAYEQYF
>TRBJ2-5|NA|TRBD1|TRBV5-1
TGCGCCAGCAGCAAGTTATCCGGGACAGGGCAAGAGACCCAGTACTTC
CASSKLSGTGQETQYF
>TRBJ2-1|NA|NA|TRBV20-1
TGCAGTGCTAGTCCTACCTACAATGAGCAGTTCTTC
CSASPTYNEQFF
>TRBJ1-1|once|TRBD1|TRBV18
TGTGCCAGCTCACCCTTTGAAGGGCTGGACAGGGAAGGGATGAACACTGAAGCTTTCTTT
CASSPFEGLDREGMNTEAFF
>TRBJ1-5|NA|TRBD1|TRBV27
TGTGCCACCCACTCCGGGACAGCTCCTAATCAGCCCCAGCATTTT
CATHSGTAPNQPQHF
>TRBJ2-7|once|TRBD1|TRBV5-5
TGTGCCAGCAGCCCCCAACAGGGGGCGGACGAGCAGTACTTC
CASSPQQGADEQYF
>TRBJ1-5|NA|NA|TRBV6-5
TGTGCCAGCGGAGATCAGCCCCAGCATTTT
CASGDQPQHF
>TRBJ1-2|NA|TRBD1|TRBV19
TGTGCCAGTAAATCTGACCGGGCGTCAGGGGGCGCGCCCCTAGGCTATGGCTACACCTTC
CASKSDRASGGAPLGYGYTF
>TRBJ2-7|NA|TRBD1|TRBV7-8
TGTGCCAGTACCCCAGGGACAGGGTTACACGAGCAGTACTTC
CASTPGTGLHEQYF
>TRBJ1-2|NA|TRBD1|TRBV2
TGTGCCAGCCCGACACAGGGGTATGGCTACACCTTC
CASPTQGYGYTF
>TRBJ1-2|NA|NA|TRBV19
TGTGCCAGTAGGTACAGCTATGGCTACACCTTC
CASRYSYGYTF
>TRBJ1-1|once|TRBD1|TRBV6-1
TGTGCTAGCAGTGGCCCGACAGGGGAGGGGACTGAAGCTTTCTTT
CASSGPTGEGTEAFF
>TRBJ2-2|NA|TRBD2|TRBV7-9
TGTGCCAGCAGCCGAAGGACTAGCGGGGGGGCGAGGAACACCGGGGAGCTGTTTTTT
CASSRRTSGGARNTGELFF
>TRBJ1-5|NA|NA|TRBV19
TGTGCCAGTAGTCGAGGGGGTACGATACAGCCCCAGCATTTT
CASSRGGTIQPQHF
>TRBJ1-4|NA|TRBD1|TRBV3-1/TRBV3-2
TGTGCCAGCAGCCCTAGGGGACAGATGGCAACTAATGAAAAACTGTTTTTT
CASSPRGQMATNEKLFF
>TRBJ1-2|NA|NA|TRBV7-9
TGTGCCAGCAGAGCCCACTCTGCAGGGGCGTCTTATGGCTACACCTTC
CASRAHSAGASYGYTF
>TRBJ1-1|NA|TRBD1|TRBV6-2/TRBV6-3
TGTGCCAGCAGTTACCCGGGACAGCTGATGAACACTGAAGCTTTCTTT
CASSYPGQLMNTEAFF
>TRBJ1-1|NA|NA|TRBV6-5
TGTGCCAGCCTGAGGGTCCCGAACACTGAAGCTTTCTTT
CASLRVPNTEAFF
>TRBJ2-7|NA|TRBD1|TRBV5-4
TGTGCCAGCAGCCAAGGGACAGTGGACGAGCAGTACTTC
CASSQGTVDEQYF
>TRBJ1-5|NA|TRBD1|TRBV12-5
TGTGCTAGTGCTCTCGGGGGACAGAGCAATCAGCCCCAGCATTTT
CASALGGQSNQPQHF